This T cell receptor (beta chain) originates from a study of radiation and T cells in renal cell carcinoma. Clones were sequenced by immunoSEQ multiplex PCR, and TCRdb holds only the in-frame ones, with some missing. The sample lists approximately 24,000 clones, 45% to 50% occurring once. Treatment denoted: 15 Gy SBRT to primary tumor, nephrectomy 4 weeks later. The CDR3 covers 16 residues. The V and J ends lost 0 bases and 4 bases respectively, with 14 bases between them. Looked up from germline, CDR1 is LGHNA and CDR2 is YSLEER. The material was tumor tissue, obtained from a patient whose treatment included radiotherapy and nephrectomy. This chain connects TRBV4-3 to TRBJ2-3, with no clear D. The source is a woman in her fifties or sixties with renal cell carcinoma. The CDR3 nucleotides are TGCGCCAGCAGCCAAGATCGGAGTAGCTGGGCAGATACGCAGTATTTT. It codes for CASSQDRSSWADTQYF.